This T cell receptor beta chain was obtained from a study of neurological immune-mediated disorders. This CDR3 has 15 residues. From germline, CDR1 is SGHRS and CDR2 YFSETQ. V was trimmed by 2 bases and J by 5 bases, leaving 17 bases between them. This clonotype came up many times. TCRdb fed the 5' RACE reads into MiXCR, producing one record per CDR3 protein. The repertoire holds 35,000 to 40,000 distinct CDR3 sequences, roughly 2.5% seen once, with about 2.4% in the top ten. This receptor was obtained from a man between 50 and 59 years old with multiple sclerosis. This chain links TRBV5-1 with TRBJ2-7; D unclear. The sequenced material came from PBMCs. As DNA, the CDR3 is TGCGCCAGCAGCTTCACAACTTTCGGATTGGACGAGCAGTACTTC. This codes for CASSFTTFGLDEQYF.